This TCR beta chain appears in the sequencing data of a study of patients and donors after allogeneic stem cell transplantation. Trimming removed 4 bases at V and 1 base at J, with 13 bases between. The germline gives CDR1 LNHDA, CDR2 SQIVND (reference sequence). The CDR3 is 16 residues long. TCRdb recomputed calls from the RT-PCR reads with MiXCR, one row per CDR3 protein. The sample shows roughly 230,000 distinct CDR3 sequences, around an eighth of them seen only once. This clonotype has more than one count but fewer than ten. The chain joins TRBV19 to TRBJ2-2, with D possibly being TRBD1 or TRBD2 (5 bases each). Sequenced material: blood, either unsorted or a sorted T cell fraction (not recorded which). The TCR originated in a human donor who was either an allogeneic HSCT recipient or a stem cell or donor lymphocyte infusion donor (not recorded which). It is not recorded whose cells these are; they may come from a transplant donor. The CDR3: CASSNRDRLNTGELFF. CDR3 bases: TGTGCCAGTAGTAATAGGGACCGACTGAACACCGGGGAGCTGTTTTTT.